The source of this TCR beta chain is a study of post-analysis software for immune sequencing data. About the study: Some patients lacked subtype; others had relapsing-remitting, secondary progressive or progressive-relapsing disease.

Germline V gene data show CDR1 as MNHEY and CDR2 as SVGAGI. This CDR3 comprises 16 residues. V was trimmed by 2 bases and J by 4 bases, leaving 16 bases between them. A note on this clonotype: Its antigen remains unknown.

Each TCR beta cDNA library carried unique molecular identifiers. TCRdb passed the PCR reads through MiXCR, listing each CDR3 protein once. The data hold fewer than 900,000 distinct CDR3 sequences, with roughly 50% observed a single time. Whole-study results and caveats: Elevated frequency relative to controls characterized four or five TRBV segments in patients, TRBV5-6, TRBV5-1 and TRBV20-1 among them. Multiple sclerosis was associated with a significant reduction in normalized Chao1 diversity relative to controls.

The J gene is TRBJ2-3, the V gene TRBV6-5; D perhaps matches TRBD2 (5 bases). The sequenced material came from blood. The source of this sequence is a girl aged 10-17 years with multiple sclerosis. The CDR3 DNA is TGTGCCAGCAGTTACCTACCGGGGTCCGGCCCAGATACGCAGTATTTT. Translating gives CASSYLPGSGPDTQYF.